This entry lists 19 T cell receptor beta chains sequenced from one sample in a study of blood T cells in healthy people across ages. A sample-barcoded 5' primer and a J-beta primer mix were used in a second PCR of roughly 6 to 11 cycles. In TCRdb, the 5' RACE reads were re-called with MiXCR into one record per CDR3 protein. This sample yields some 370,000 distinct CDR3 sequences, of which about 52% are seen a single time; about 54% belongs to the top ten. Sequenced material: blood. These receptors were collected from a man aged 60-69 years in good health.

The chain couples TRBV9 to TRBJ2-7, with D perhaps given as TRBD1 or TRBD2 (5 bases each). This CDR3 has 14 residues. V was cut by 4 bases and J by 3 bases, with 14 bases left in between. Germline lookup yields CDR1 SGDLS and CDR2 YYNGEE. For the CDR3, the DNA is TGTGCCAGCAGCCCCTCCAGGGACGACTACGAGCAGTACTTC. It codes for CASSPSRDDYEQYF.

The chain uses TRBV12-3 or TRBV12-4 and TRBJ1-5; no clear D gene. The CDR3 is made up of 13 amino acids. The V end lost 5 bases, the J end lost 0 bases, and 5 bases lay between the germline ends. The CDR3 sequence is CASSDYSNQPQHF. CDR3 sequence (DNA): TGTGCCAGCAGTGACTATAGCAATCAGCCCCAGCATTTT.

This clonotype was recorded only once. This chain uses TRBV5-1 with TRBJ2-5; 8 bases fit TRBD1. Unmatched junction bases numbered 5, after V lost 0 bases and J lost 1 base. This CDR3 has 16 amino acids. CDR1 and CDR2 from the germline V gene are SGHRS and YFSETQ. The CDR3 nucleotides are TGCGCCAGCAGCTTGGAGGACAGGGCCCGCCAAGAGACCCAGTACTTC. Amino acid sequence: CASSLEDRARQETQYF.

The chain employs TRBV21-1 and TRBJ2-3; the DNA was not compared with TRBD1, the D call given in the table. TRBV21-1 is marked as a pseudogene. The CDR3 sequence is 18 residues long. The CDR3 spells CASSKGGQPQSRTDTQYF. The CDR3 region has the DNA TGTGCCAGCAGCAAAGGAGGGCAGCCCCAGTCCCGCACAGATACGCAGTATTTT.

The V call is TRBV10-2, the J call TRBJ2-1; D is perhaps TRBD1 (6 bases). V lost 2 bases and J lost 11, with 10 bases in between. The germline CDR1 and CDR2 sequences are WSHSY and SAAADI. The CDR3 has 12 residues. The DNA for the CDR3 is TGCGCCAGCAGTGAGACCAGGGGACAGCAGTTCTTC. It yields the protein CASSETRGQQFF.

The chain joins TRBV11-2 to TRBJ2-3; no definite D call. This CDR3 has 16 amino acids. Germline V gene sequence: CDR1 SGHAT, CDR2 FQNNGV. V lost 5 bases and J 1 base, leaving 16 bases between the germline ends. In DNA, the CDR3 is TGTGCCAGCAGCCCAGGTGGGGTAGTAGGCACAGATACGCAGTATTTT. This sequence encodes CASSPGGVVGTDTQYF.

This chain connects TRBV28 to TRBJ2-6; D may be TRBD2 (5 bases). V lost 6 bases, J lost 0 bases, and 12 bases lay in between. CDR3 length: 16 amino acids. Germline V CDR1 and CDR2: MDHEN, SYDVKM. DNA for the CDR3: TGTGCCAGCAGCGAGGAGGTTAACTCTGGGGCCAACGTCCTGACTTTC. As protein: CASSEEVNSGANVLTF.

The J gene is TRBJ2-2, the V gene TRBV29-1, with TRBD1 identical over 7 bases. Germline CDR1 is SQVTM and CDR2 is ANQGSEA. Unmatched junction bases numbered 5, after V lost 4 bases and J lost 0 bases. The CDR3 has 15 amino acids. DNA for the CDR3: TGCAGCGTTGGAAACAGGGGCTCGAACACCGGGGAGCTGTTTTTT. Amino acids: CSVGNRGSNTGELFF.

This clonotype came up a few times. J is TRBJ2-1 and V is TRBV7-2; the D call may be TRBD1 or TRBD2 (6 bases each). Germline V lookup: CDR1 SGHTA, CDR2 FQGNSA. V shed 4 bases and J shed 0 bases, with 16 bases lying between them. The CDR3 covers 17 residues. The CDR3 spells CASSSPGAGSSYNEQFF. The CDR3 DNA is TGTGCCAGCAGCTCCCCGGGGGCGGGGTCCTCCTACAATGAGCAGTTCTTC. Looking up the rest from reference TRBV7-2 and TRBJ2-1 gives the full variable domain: GAGVSQSPSNKVTEKGKDVELRCDPISGHTALYWYRQSLGQGLEFLIYFQGNSAPDKSGLPSDRFSAERTGGSVSTLTIQRTQQEDSAVYLCASSSPGAGSSYNEQFFGPGTRLTVL.

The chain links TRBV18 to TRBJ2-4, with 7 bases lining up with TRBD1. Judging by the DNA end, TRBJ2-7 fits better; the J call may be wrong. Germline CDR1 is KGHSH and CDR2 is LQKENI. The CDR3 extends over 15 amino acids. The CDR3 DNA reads TGTGCCAGCTCACCACAGGTGAGCAGGGGGTACGAGCAGTACTTC. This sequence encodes CASSPQVSRGYEQYF.

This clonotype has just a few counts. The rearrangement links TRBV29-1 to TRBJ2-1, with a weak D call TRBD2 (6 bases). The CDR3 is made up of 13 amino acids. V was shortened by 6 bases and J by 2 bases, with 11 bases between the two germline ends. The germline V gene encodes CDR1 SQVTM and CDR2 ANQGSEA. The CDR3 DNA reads TGCAGCGTCCCGGGAGTGCCCTACAATGAGCAGTTCTTC. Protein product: CSVPGVPYNEQFF.

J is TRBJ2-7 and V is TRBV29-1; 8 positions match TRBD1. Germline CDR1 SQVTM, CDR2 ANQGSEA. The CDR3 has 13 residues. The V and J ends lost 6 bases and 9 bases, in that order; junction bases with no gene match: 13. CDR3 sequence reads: CSVHRGAGDVQYF. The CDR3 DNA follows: TGCAGCGTGCACAGGGGGGCAGGTGACGTGCAGTACTTC.

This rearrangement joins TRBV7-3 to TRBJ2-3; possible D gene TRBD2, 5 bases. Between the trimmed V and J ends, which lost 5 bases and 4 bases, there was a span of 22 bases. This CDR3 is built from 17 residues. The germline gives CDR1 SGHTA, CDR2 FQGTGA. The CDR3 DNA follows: TGTGCCAGCAGCCTGGGAGCTTCGGCGGCTAAAGCAGATACGCAGTATTTT. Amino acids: CASSLGASAAKADTQYF.

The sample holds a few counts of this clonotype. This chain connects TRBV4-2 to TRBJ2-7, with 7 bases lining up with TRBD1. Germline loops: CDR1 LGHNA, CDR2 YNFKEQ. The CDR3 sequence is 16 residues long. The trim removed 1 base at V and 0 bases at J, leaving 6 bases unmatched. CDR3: CASSQALDRSSYEQYF. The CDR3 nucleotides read TGTGCCAGCAGCCAAGCCTTGGACAGGAGCTCCTACGAGCAGTACTTC.

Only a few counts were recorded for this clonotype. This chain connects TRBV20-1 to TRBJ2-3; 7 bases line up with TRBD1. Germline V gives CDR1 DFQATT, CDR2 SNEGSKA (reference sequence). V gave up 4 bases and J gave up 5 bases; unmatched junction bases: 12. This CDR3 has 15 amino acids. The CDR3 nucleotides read TGCAGTGCTACTCCATTTTCGGGACAGAAAGATACGCAGTATTTT. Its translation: CSATPFSGQKDTQYF.

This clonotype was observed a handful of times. The CDR3 DNA follows: TGTGCCACCAGACTCCAGAGGTACGAGCAGTACTTC. Translated: CATRLQRYEQYF. The chain uses TRBV28 and TRBJ2-5; no reliable D call. The J call may be incorrect, as the DNA end agrees better with TRBJ2-7. The CDR3 totals 12 residues. From germline, CDR1 is MDHEN and CDR2 SYDVKM.

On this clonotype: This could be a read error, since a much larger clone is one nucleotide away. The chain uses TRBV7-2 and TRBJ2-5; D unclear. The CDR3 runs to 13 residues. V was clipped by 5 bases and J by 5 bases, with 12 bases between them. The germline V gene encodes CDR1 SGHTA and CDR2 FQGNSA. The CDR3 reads CASSADRWETQYF. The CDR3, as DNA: TGTGCCAGCAGCGCCGACCGGTGGGAGACCCAGTACTTC. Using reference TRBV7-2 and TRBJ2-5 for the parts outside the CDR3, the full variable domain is GAGVSQSPSNKVTEKGKDVELRCDPISGHTALYWYRQSLGQGLEFLIYFQGNSAPDKSGLPSDRFSAERTGGSVSTLTIQRTQQEDSAVYLCASSADRWETQYFGPGTRLLVL.

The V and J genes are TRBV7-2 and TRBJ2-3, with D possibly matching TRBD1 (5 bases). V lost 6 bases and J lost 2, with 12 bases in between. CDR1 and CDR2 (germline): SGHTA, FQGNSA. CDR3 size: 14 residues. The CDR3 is CASRGPSFTDTQYF. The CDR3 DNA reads TGTGCCAGCAGGGGGCCCTCCTTCACAGATACGCAGTATTTT. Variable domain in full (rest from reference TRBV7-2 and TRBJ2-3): GAGVSQSPSNKVTEKGKDVELRCDPISGHTALYWYRQSLGQGLEFLIYFQGNSAPDKSGLPSDRFSAERTGGSVSTLTIQRTQQEDSAVYLCASRGPSFTDTQYFGPGTRLTVL.

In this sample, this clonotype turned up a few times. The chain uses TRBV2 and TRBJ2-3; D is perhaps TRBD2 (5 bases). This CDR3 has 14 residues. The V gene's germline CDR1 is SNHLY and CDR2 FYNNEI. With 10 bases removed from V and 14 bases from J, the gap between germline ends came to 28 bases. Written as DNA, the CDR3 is TGTGCCACCGGGGTTGAGACGGCAAACCCGACCAGGTATTTT. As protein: CATGVETANPTRYF.